The next 32 T cell receptor beta chains were all read from a single sample in a study of vaccination and CD4 T cells after COVID-19. Sequencing of cultured CD4+ T cell DNA used the Oncomine TCR Beta short-read assay. TCRdb recomputed calls from the PCR reads with MiXCR, one row per CDR3 protein. Of some 1,800 distinct CDR3 sequences listed, over 65% were seen once; the top ten hold roughly 43%. These TCRs are of unknown antigen specificity. Treatment in this sample: approximately 9-day PBMC culture with coronavirus spike peptide pools or control peptides (ViraFEST assay). The sequenced sample was CD4+ T cells from blood, cultured in vitro, obtained after SARS-CoV-2 vaccination. The receptors originated from a human donor who had recovered from COVID-19.

V is TRBV11-2 and J is TRBJ2-7; 8 positions match TRBD2. The CDR3 runs 16 residues. J lost 5 bases, V lost 5 bases, and 14 bases had no gene match. The germline V gene encodes CDR1 SGHAT and CDR2 FQNNGV. The CDR3 DNA sequence: TGTGCCAGCAGCCCAACTAGCGGTCGACGGGGGAACGAGCAGTACTTC. This sequence encodes CASSPTSGRRGNEQYF.

The chain combines TRBV19 with TRBJ1-2, with a possible D match to TRBD1 (6 bases). The CDR3 totals 13 residues. Germline lookup yields CDR1 LNHDA and CDR2 SQIVND (reference sequence). Deletions cut 2 bases from V and 4 bases from J, with 8 bases between. The CDR3 is CASSIQGLYGYTF. As DNA, the CDR3 is TGTGCCAGTAGTATACAGGGGCTCTATGGCTACACCTTC. The complete variable domain, with remaining parts taken from reference TRBV19 and TRBJ1-2, reads DGGITQSPKYLFRKEGQNVTLSCEQNLNHDAMYWYRQDPGQGLRLIYYSQIVNDFQKGDIAEGYSVSREKKESFPLTVTSAQKNPTAFYLCASSIQGLYGYTFGSGTRLTVV.

This chain connects TRBV19 to TRBJ2-3; TRBD1 agrees at 7 bases. The germline V gene encodes CDR1 LNHDA and CDR2 SQIVND (reference sequence). The CDR3 contains 14 residues. V was pared by 7 bases and J by 1 base, with 5 bases of the junction left unmatched. The CDR3 reads CASTSGQGTDTQYF. CDR3 DNA sequence: TGTGCCAGTACCTCCGGACAGGGCACAGATACGCAGTATTTT. Supplemented by reference TRBV19 and TRBJ2-3, the full variable domain reads DGGITQSPKYLFRKEGQNVTLSCEQNLNHDAMYWYRQDPGQGLRLIYYSQIVNDFQKGDIAEGYSVSREKKESFPLTVTSAQKNPTAFYLCASTSGQGTDTQYFGPGTRLTVL.

The V gene is TRBV6-2 or TRBV6-3, the J gene TRBJ1-2, with D unclear. Trimming pared 2 bases from V and 4 bases from J, leaving 14 bases between. The CDR3 spans 15 residues. CDR1 is MNHEY, CDR2 SVGEGT, per germline. CDR3 region: CASSYTPDGPYGYTF. DNA of the CDR3: TGTGCCAGCAGTTACACGCCGGACGGGCCCTATGGCTACACCTTC.

This clonotype was recorded a few times. V is TRBV20-1 and J is TRBJ2-7, with 7 bases matching TRBD1. CDR3 length: 14 residues. V lost 3 bases to trimming and J lost 4 bases; unmatched junction nucleotides: 9. Per the germline V gene, CDR1 is DFQATT and CDR2 is SNEGSKA (reference sequence). This CDR3 reads CSASGTDNPYEQYF. CDR3 nucleotides: TGCAGTGCTAGTGGGACAGACAACCCTTACGAGCAGTACTTC.

The CDR3 region has the DNA TGTGCCACCAGTGCCTGGGACAGGGGTAACTATGGCTACACCTTC. Its protein product is CATSAWDRGNYGYTF. This chain joins TRBV24-1 and TRBJ1-2; TRBD1 matches 10 bases. This CDR3 contains 15 residues. Germline trimming cut 5 bases from V and 1 base from J; bases unmatched to any gene: 3. Germline assignment: CDR1 KGHDR and CDR2 SFDVKD.

V is TRBV15 and J is TRBJ2-7; 7 bases line up with TRBD2. In germline, CDR1 is LNHNV, CDR2 YYDKDF (reference sequence). The CDR3 is 15 residues long. The trim removed 1 base at V and 0 bases at J, leaving 3 bases unmatched. The CDR3 nucleotides are TGTGCCACCAGCAGAGTCCTAGCGGACTCCTACGAGCAGTACTTC. It encodes CATSRVLADSYEQYF. Drawing the rest from reference TRBV15 and TRBJ2-7, the complete variable domain is DAMVIQNPRYQVTQFGKPVTLSCSQTLNHNVMYWYQQKSSQAPKLLFHYYDKDFNNEADTPDNFQSRRPNTSFCFLDIRSPGLGDTAMYLCATSRVLADSYEQYFGPGTRLTVT.

This clonotype showed up just once. Germline and junction disagree at one end, which may indicate a read error. V is TRBV20-1 and J is TRBJ1-2; 7 bases line up with TRBD1. Germline lookup yields CDR1 DFQATT and CDR2 SNEGSKA (reference sequence). This CDR3 has 13 residues. For the CDR3, the DNA is TGCAGTGCTTCTAGACAGGGAGTCTATGACTACACCTTC. It is translated as CSASRQGVYDYTF.

V is TRBV20-1 and J is TRBJ2-3, with 8 bases that match TRBD2. The ends lost 5 bases at V and 7 bases at J; junction bases unmatched: 5. The CDR3 covers 12 residues. Per germline, CDR1 DFQATT and CDR2 SNEGSKA (reference sequence). DNA of the CDR3: TGCAGTGCTGGACTAGCTGATAATACGCAGTATTTT. This sequence encodes CSAGLADNTQYF.

This chain connects TRBV30 to TRBJ1-1; D not certain. In germline, CDR1 is GTSNPN, CDR2 SVGIG (reference sequence). The CDR3 has 13 residues. With 0 bases removed from V and 0 bases from J, the gap between germline ends came to 5 bases. The CDR3 bases are TGTGCCTGGAGTGTCGGGTTGAACACTGAAGCTTTCTTT. It translates to CAWSVGLNTEAFF.

This clonotype has a handful of counts. The rearrangement joins TRBV7-2 to TRBJ2-5; 9 nucleotides agree with TRBD1. J lost 1 base, V lost 3 bases, and 0 bases had no gene match. The CDR3 covers 14 residues. Germline lookup yields CDR1 SGHTA and CDR2 FQGNSA. The CDR3 reads CASSLTGGQETQYF. The CDR3 coding sequence is TGTGCCAGCAGCTTGACAGGGGGCCAAGAGACCCAGTACTTC.

The J gene is TRBJ1-5, the V gene TRBV6-1; D remains ambiguous. In germline, CDR1 is MNHNS, CDR2 SASEGT. The CDR3 totals 13 residues. V lost 6 bases and J 9 bases, leaving 15 bases between the germline ends. In DNA, the CDR3 is TGTGCCAGCAGCGACACTTCCCAAGGGCCCCAGCATTTT. Amino acids: CASSDTSQGPQHF.

The chain is built from TRBV19 and TRBJ2-7, with 8 bases lining up with TRBD1. V was pared by 5 bases and J by 4 bases, with 4 bases of the junction left unmatched. This CDR3 is 13 amino acids long. CDR1 is LNHDA and CDR2 is SQIVND in the germline V gene (reference sequence). This CDR3 reads CASSQDREYEQYF. CDR3 DNA: TGTGCCAGTAGTCAGGACAGGGAATACGAGCAGTACTTC.

The rearrangement joins TRBV20-1 to TRBJ2-2; no definite D call. This CDR3 region has 13 residues. Germline-derived CDR1 and CDR2 are DFQATT and SNEGSKA (reference sequence). Trimming pared 0 bases from V and 6 bases from J, leaving 8 bases between. The CDR3 protein is CSAREAAPGELFF. Written as DNA, the CDR3 is TGCAGTGCTAGAGAAGCAGCGCCCGGGGAGCTGTTTTTT.

This clonotype is classed as large. This chain links TRBV20-1 with TRBJ2-7, with TRBD2 identical over 8 bases. CDR3 length: 14 residues. CDR1 and CDR2 (germline): DFQATT, SNEGSKA (reference sequence). V gave up 6 bases and J gave up 2 bases; unmatched junction bases: 9. CDR3 protein: CSASGTRDPYEQYF. CDR3 nucleotides: TGCAGTGCCTCCGGGACTAGAGATCCCTACGAGCAGTACTTC.

This chain connects TRBV27 to TRBJ1-1, with D perhaps TRBD1 (5 bases). V lost 5 bases and J lost 0, with 16 bases in between. The CDR3 covers 16 residues. Per the germline V gene, CDR1 is MNHEY and CDR2 is SMNVEV (reference sequence). The CDR3 reads CASSPLNQGMNTEAFF. As DNA, the CDR3 is TGTGCCAGCAGTCCATTAAACCAGGGCATGAACACTGAAGCTTTCTTT.

By proportion, this clonotype is large. The chain joins TRBV11-2 to TRBJ1-2; possibly TRBD1 for D (5 bases). The ends were cut back, 3 bases at V and 8 bases at J, with 19 bases in the middle. This CDR3 comprises 15 residues. CDR1 is SGHAT and CDR2 is FQNNGV in the germline V gene. CDR3 sequence (DNA): TGTGCCAGCAGCTTCGGCCGGGACCCCCTCCTCGGCTACACCTTC. It yields the protein CASSFGRDPLLGYTF.

This clonotype was counted once. V and J are TRBV7-2 and TRBJ2-2; D not resolved. V gave up 5 bases and J gave up 1 base, with 8 bases separating them. This CDR3 has 14 residues. Germline CDR1 and CDR2: SGHTA and FQGNSA. The CDR3 sequence: CASSQHRNTGELFF. The CDR3, as DNA: TGTGCCAGCAGCCAACACCGGAACACCGGGGAGCTGTTTTTT.

The V call is TRBV20-1, the J call TRBJ1-4; 8 bases are shared with TRBD1. Germline V gene lookup returns CDR1 DFQATT and CDR2 SNEGSKA (reference sequence). The V segment lost 3 bases and the J segment 15 bases; nucleotides outside the gene matches: 6. This CDR3 has 11 amino acids. CDR3 sequence (DNA): TGCAGTGCTAGGACAGGGGAAGGGGTGTTTTTT. This sequence encodes CSARTGEGVFF.

This rearrangement joins TRBV20-1 to TRBJ1-3; weak D call: TRBD1 (6 bases). The CDR3 runs to 15 residues. Looked up from germline, CDR1 is DFQATT and CDR2 is SNEGSKA (reference sequence). The V end was cut by 4 bases, the J end by 3 bases, with 16 bases between. CDR3 nucleotide sequence: TGCAGTGCTACTCCAAGCAGGGGCGGTGGAAACACCATATATTTT. Its protein is CSATPSRGGGNTIYF.

The CDR3 nucleotides read TGCGCCAGCAGCTGGGACAAGGCCTATGGCTACACCTTC. Its translation: CASSWDKAYGYTF. The rearrangement joins TRBV5-1 to TRBJ1-2; D is perhaps TRBD1 (6 bases). There are 13 residues in the CDR3. Germline loops: CDR1 SGHRS, CDR2 YFSETQ. Trimming left V 3 bases short and J 4 bases short, with 10 bases between.

This clonotype was counted a few times. The chain uses TRBV7-2 and TRBJ2-5; TRBD2 matches 9 bases. Germline-derived CDR1 and CDR2 are SGHTA and FQGNSA. With 5 bases clipped from V and 5 bases from J, the junction kept 12 bases outside the gene matches. The CDR3 contains 16 residues. CDR3 in amino acids: CASSRPGPAGGETQYF. DNA of the CDR3: TGTGCCAGCAGCCGCCCGGGACCCGCGGGGGGGGAGACCCAGTACTTC. Full variable domain (rest looked up from reference TRBV7-2 and TRBJ2-5): GAGVSQSPSNKVTEKGKDVELRCDPISGHTALYWYRQSLGQGLEFLIYFQGNSAPDKSGLPSDRFSAERTGGSVSTLTIQRTQQEDSAVYLCASSRPGPAGGETQYFGPGTRLLVL.

Relative to its sample, this clonotype is large. The chain is built from TRBV24-1 and TRBJ2-3; no clear D. This CDR3 spans 13 amino acids. CDR1 and CDR2 (germline): KGHDR, SFDVKD. The germline V and J ends were trimmed by 4 bases and 1 base, with 5 bases remaining between them. This CDR3 is CATSEGGTDTQYF. CDR3 bases: TGTGCCACCAGTGAAGGAGGCACAGATACGCAGTATTTT.

The rearrangement uses TRBV27 and TRBJ2-5; 10 nucleotides agree with TRBD2. Trimming took 5 bases from V and 5 from J; bases not matched to a gene: 14. This CDR3 spans 17 amino acids. CDR1 is MNHEY and CDR2 is SMNVEV in the germline V gene (reference sequence). In DNA, the CDR3 is TGTGCCAGCAGTCCCCGCCGTGACAGCGGGGGGGCGGAGACCCAGTACTTC. This codes for CASSPRRDSGGAETQYF.

The rearrangement links TRBV20-1 to TRBJ2-7; unclear D gene. TRBJ2-5 matches the DNA end more closely, so the J call is doubtful. Germline CDR1 and CDR2: DFQATT and SNEGSKA (reference sequence). The CDR3 has 12 residues. The CDR3 sequence: CSARAGGETQYF. As DNA, the CDR3 is TGCAGTGCTAGAGCGGGCGGAGAGACCCAGTACTTC.

The rearrangement joins TRBV20-1 to TRBJ2-7; D possibly corresponds to TRBD1 (5 bases). The V and J ends lost 1 base and 5 bases respectively, with 18 bases between them. Per germline, CDR1 DFQATT and CDR2 SNEGSKA (reference sequence). The CDR3 has 15 amino acids. For the CDR3, the DNA is TGCAGTGCTAGAGGGGGTTGGGGCCTCGGAAACGAGCAGTACTTC. As protein: CSARGGWGLGNEQYF.

V is TRBV24-1 and J is TRBJ1-2; D gene ambiguous. The CDR3 extends over 13 amino acids. Trimming stripped 0 bases from V and 6 bases from J, with 7 bases between. In germline, CDR1 is KGHDR, CDR2 SFDVKD. The CDR3 sequence: CATSDLPRDGYTF. The CDR3 coding sequence is TGTGCCACCAGTGATTTGCCCAGAGATGGCTACACCTTC.

The rearrangement links TRBV20-1 to TRBJ1-6, with D unresolved. Looked up from germline, CDR1 is DFQATT and CDR2 is SNEGSKA (reference sequence). This CDR3 has 13 residues. V lost 3 bases to trimming and J lost 3 bases, with 6 bases between them. The CDR3 sequence is CSASSDYNSPLHF. CDR3 nucleotides: TGCAGTGCTAGTTCAGACTATAATTCACCCCTCCACTTT.

V is TRBV28 and J is TRBJ1-2; the match to TRBD1 covers 8 bases. V lost 5 bases and J lost 4; bases outside the gene matches: 6. The germline V gene encodes CDR1 MDHEN and CDR2 SYDVKM. This CDR3 region has 14 residues. Here the CDR3 reads CASSAGTGPYGYTF. In DNA, the CDR3 is TGTGCCAGCAGTGCCGGGACAGGACCCTATGGCTACACCTTC.

This chain uses TRBV7-6 with TRBJ2-3; 9 bases are shared with TRBD2. The CDR3 extends over 16 amino acids. CDR1 SGHVS and CDR2 FNYEAQ come from the germline V gene. The V segment lost 2 bases and the J segment 2 bases; nucleotides outside the gene matches: 5. CDR3 in amino acids: CASSLTSGFITDTQYF. The CDR3 region has the DNA TGTGCCAGCAGCTTAACTAGCGGGTTCATCACAGATACGCAGTATTTT.

The rearrangement links TRBV6-5 to TRBJ2-7, with D possibly TRBD1 on 6 matching bases. Germline V gives CDR1 MNHEY, CDR2 SVGAGI. The CDR3 contains 12 residues. Between the trimmed V and J ends, which lost 4 bases and 4 bases, there was a span of 8 bases. In DNA, the CDR3 is TGTGCCAGCAGTTGGGGACAATACGAGCAGTACTTC. Protein sequence: CASSWGQYEQYF.

The chain is built from TRBV6-5 and TRBJ1-1; D unclear. Germline CDR1 is MNHEY and CDR2 is SVGAGI. The CDR3 runs 14 residues. V shed 2 bases and J shed 4 bases, with 11 bases lying between them. CDR3 sequence (DNA): TGTGCCAGCAGTTACCCGGGGAGGGCCACTGAAGCTTTCTTT. Protein product: CASSYPGRATEAFF.